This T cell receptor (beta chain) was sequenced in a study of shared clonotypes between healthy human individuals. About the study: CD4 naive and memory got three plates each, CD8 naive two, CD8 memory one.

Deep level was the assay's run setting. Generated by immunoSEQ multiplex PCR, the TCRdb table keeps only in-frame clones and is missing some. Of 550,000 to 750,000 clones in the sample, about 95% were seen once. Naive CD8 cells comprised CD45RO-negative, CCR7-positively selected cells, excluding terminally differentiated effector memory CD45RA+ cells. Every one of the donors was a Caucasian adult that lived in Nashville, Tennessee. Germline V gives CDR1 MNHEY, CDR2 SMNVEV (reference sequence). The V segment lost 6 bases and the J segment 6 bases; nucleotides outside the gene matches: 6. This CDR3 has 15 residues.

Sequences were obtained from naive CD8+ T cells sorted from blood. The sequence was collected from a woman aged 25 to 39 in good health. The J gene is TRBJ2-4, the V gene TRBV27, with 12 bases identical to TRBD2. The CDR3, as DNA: TGTGCCAGCAGGATGACTAGCGGGAGCGGAAACATTCAGTACTTC. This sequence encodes CASRMTSGSGNIQYF.